This T cell receptor beta chain was identified in a study of T cell repertoires in cytomegalovirus infection. As for the study in general: Recently identified HLA-C-restricted CMV epitopes were among the peptides used. Evidence of both CMV infection and a matching HLA type came from public TCR beta signatures.

A note on this clonotype: Its antigen is currently unknown.

This CDR3 has 18 residues. Germline V gives CDR1 SGHTA, CDR2 FQGNSA. V was clipped by 2 bases and J by 7 bases, with 24 bases between them. Whole-study results and caveats: CMV-specific TCR beta clonotypes restricted by HLA-C dominated the ex vivo response.

TCRdb reanalysed the reads using MiXCR and keeps one entry per CDR3 protein. The table records about 740,000 distinct CDR3 sequences, around a third of them present only once. This TCR was sampled from a human donor in good health (CMV status not recorded). Some clones in this sample may be carry-over from other donors' samples. The sample here was cultured PBMCs, taken from culture after CMV antigen stimulation. V usage is TRBV7-2 and J usage is TRBJ1-5, with D possibly matching TRBD1 (6 bases). The CDR3 sequence is CASSLWVSRTGFGQPQHF. CDR3 coding DNA: TGTGCCAGCAGCTTATGGGTTAGCCGAACAGGGTTCGGCCAGCCCCAGCATTTT.